This T cell receptor beta chain appears in the sequencing data of a study of cytomegalovirus exposure and HLA in healthy donors (dated by TCRdb to the late 2010s). The study in broad terms: An earlier analysis of around 600 of the donors reported roughly 300 Gb of sequence data and some 120 million unique TCR beta sequences from roughly 200 million T cells. Roughly 300 gigabases of sequencing data and around 80 million unique TCR sequences made up an early release that covered roughly 670 HLA-typed donors. The genetic ancestry cluster associated with self-reported Caucasian donors included around four fifths of the roughly 410 genotyped donors. The study aimed to test whether cataloging public T cell receptors could reveal signatures of past pathogen exposure. The study profiled the T cell repertoires of approximately 700 subjects by immunosequencing and related them to cytomegalovirus serostatus. A separate validation cohort of about 110 different subjects was used in addition to the approximately 640-subject first cohort. High-throughput TCR immunosequencing, statistical association of individual TCRs with disease status, and machine learning were combined to predict cytomegalovirus infection status. In a later analysis, previously published TCR beta repertoires from fewer than 750 donors were re-analyzed and high-resolution HLA genotyping was added so that TCR occurrence patterns could be studied. The later analysis used no new phenotypic data to find candidate immune exposures, relying instead on TCR beta sequences and their occurrence across donors. In an earlier analysis of around 540 of the donors, high-throughput TCR beta sequencing was used to judge whether each TCR beta V gene segment behaved as functional or pseudogenic. Donor age, sex, ethnicity and CMV serostatus were compiled together with the repertoire data. In a later genetic analysis, genome-wide SNP genotypes for about three fifths of the 666 donors were used, and that subset was treated as a discovery cohort. Every repertoire in the discovery cohort had been generated on one and the same sequencing platform. Class I and class II HLA loci were covered by the typing at four-digit resolution. Typing coverage differed by locus: A, B, C, DRB1 and DQB1 were typed in roughly 620-630 donors, DQA1 in 500 to 550, DPA1 in some 600, and DPB1 in about 450. Four or five DR-DQ haplotypes were handled as single units for association and clustering, since linkage in the cohort was strong. Among roughly 400 genotyped donors of the cohort, an average of around 250,000 unique TCR beta nucleotide sequences was sequenced per donor, of which 15% to 20% were non-productive.

The library came from the immunoSEQ multiplex PCR assay. For the multiplex PCR, a mixture combining 60 forward primers for TCR Vbeta segments and 13 reverse primers for TCR Jbeta segments was used. The CDR3 region of rearranged TCR beta genes was amplified from genomic DNA with a multiplex PCR assay. The amplified TCR beta libraries were sequenced on the Illumina HiSeq System as 87-base-pair reads. The study's own analysis went as follows. A later analysis counted tens of millions of unique TCR beta chains across the 550 to 800 repertoires, and some 11 million of these chains were shared by at least two donors. Raw reads were error-corrected and collapsed into unique sequences with a nearest-neighbor algorithm that merged closely related sequences to remove PCR and sequencing errors. Alignment of CDR3 sequences to IMGT reference sequences was used to assign V, D and J gene segments. For a sequence to be retained, a match of at least six nucleotides was required to both a V gene segment and a J gene segment. Rearrangements were classified as productive when the CDR3 lacked stop codons and remained in frame with V and J, and all other rearrangements were classified as non-productive. Following IMGT convention, CDR3 was defined as the stretch from the second conserved V-encoded cysteine up to the conserved J-encoded phenylalanine. Sequences without an unambiguous match to a single V gene segment were excluded from the earlier analysis of several hundred of the donors. An earlier analysis of under 750 of the donors called V segments functional above 56.7% productive rearrangements and segregating when the between-donor standard deviation exceeded 5%. A statistical classification framework was built to diagnose cytomegalovirus status from the catalog of TCR beta chain sequences. A later analysis assigned V and J genes by comparing TCR nucleotide sequences with IMGT/GENE-DB human TR gene sequences. The TCRdist pipeline was used in a later analysis to assign CDR3 sequences and most-parsimonious VDJ recombination scenarios. A later analysis defined each TCR beta chain by its CDR3 amino acid sequence plus V-gene family, and excluded reads lacking a unique V-gene family. In a later analysis, approximately 590 highly shared, low-generation-probability nucleotide sequences were removed to address suspected cross-contamination and a sequencing artifact. In a later analysis, a clonal expansion index was calculated for each public chain from normalized within-repertoire ranks of inferred template counts. Generation probabilities in a later analysis came from a VDJ recombination model fitted to out-of-frame rearrangements, and those results were checked against IGoR. A later analysis scored TCR-TCR, TCR-HLA and TCR-CMV co-occurrence with hypergeometric tests, applying a repertoire-size bias correction to TCR pairs. A later analysis estimated false discovery rates by permuting HLA or CMV assignments 20 times. A later analysis grouped co-occurring TCRs with DBSCAN, adding TCRdist sequence similarity when clustering within HLA-allele-positive subsets. Repertoires with fewer than 30,000 or more than 120,000 public chains, plus five repertoires with anomalous nucleotide sharing, were excluded from co-occurrence clustering. TCRdb stores this immuneACCESS table with in-frame sequences only. Part of the clones is absent; in the studies checked, under half of the shortfall reflects unresolved V genes, and no reason is known for the rest. Clonal size and the V and J genes are those of that table, whereas D and trimming came from the DNA. This sample holds 200,000 or so clones; more than 60% were observed only once. The ten most abundant clones make up around 15% of the sample.

About this clone itself: No antigen is known for it. There are no base qualities to consult, and no much larger clone falls within one base.

The CDR1 and CDR2 encoded by the germline V gene are SGHRS and YFSETQ. Deletion took 0 bases off V and 7 bases off J, with a span of 13 bases between the germline ends. The CDR3 numbers 14 residues from cysteine through phenylalanine. Only the CDR3 region is kept as DNA, spanning 42 bases read in frame from base 1. The cohort was made up of 666 healthy bone marrow donors. All cohort members were sampled while nominally healthy, although unrecorded immune exposures were likely present. The donor was CMV seronegative and belonged to the group of 320 or so seronegative cohort members. A peripheral blood sample was collected from each donor, and TCR beta sequencing was performed on peripheral blood mononuclear cells. Genomic DNA was extracted from the blood cell samples with the Qiagen DNeasy Blood Extraction Kit. What the study reported, not specific to this receptor: A later analysis found that TCR association rates varied across HLA loci, with DRB1 alleles showing the most associated TCRs and HLA-C alleles the fewest. In a later genetic analysis, a missense DCLRE1C variant was associated with V-gene and J-gene trimming of TCR beta chains, and the association was replicated in an independent cohort. Correlated functional status among segregating V segments might be attributable to linkage disequilibrium, but an unknown experimental factor could not be ruled out. Some IMGT-functional V segments, including TRBV6-2 and TRBV6-3, could not be told apart with the 87-base-pair reads, so those segments were excluded. A further reported finding was that TCR beta sequences accurately predicted the HLA-A and HLA-B alleles for most subjects in the first cohort. The only immune exposure information available for the cohort was CMV serostatus. Compared with equally common non-associated chains, HLA-associated TCR beta chains in a later analysis were more clonally expanded and had lower generation probabilities. Specific HLA alleles were associated with 15,000 to 20,000 TCR beta sequences at a false discovery rate of 0.05 in a later analysis. Most TCR sequences were seen in very few donors, while some public TCRs were found in many individuals. A few of the identified cytomegalovirus-associated TCR beta chains were confirmed in vitro to be specific for cytomegalovirus antigens. Roughly uniform sequencing depth across donors was assumed in presence/absence analyses, although this assumption may not hold. The study listed approximately 160 TCR beta chains as associated with cytomegalovirus. In a later analysis, several top co-occurrence clusters were reported to appear linked to parvovirus B19, influenza, CMV and Epstein-Barr virus. The authors suggested that the approach could potentially be extended to other disease states and immunological phenotypes. Because counts were too low, about 18 rarely observed V segments, including chromosome 9 orphons, were excluded from the earlier analysis of several hundred of the donors. A cluster of highly shared sequence variants was judged likely to be a technical artifact of the sequencing pipeline. In both the original and validation cohorts, the classifier was reported to diagnose cytomegalovirus status with high specificity and sensitivity. According to a later genetic analysis, donors in an Asian-associated ancestry cluster had fewer N-insertions in productive TCRs than the roughly 700-donor mean. This cohort had only TCR beta chains sequenced, and the lack of alpha or paired-chain data limited which features could be detected. When HLA alleles, especially DR and DQ, strongly co-occurred, TCR associations were difficult to assign to individual alleles. Broadly in line with IMGT annotations, most TCR beta V segments showed up in productive rearrangements about 90% or about 30% of the time in an earlier analysis of several hundred of the donors. Because HLA typing was missing for some donors at each locus, association tests included only the typed subset. In a later analysis, most CMV-associated TCR beta chains were found to appear HLA-restricted, with HLA associations seemingly driven largely by CMV exposure.

This receptor was obtained from a man in his forties or fifties in good health and CMV-seronegative. Sequenced input: PBMCs. Recombination joined TRBV5-1 with TRBJ1-2; no D gene call is confident. The bases read TGCGCCAGCAGCTTGGGGGTCCCCTCAGGTGGCTACACCTTC. Its protein reads: CASSLGVPSGGYTF.